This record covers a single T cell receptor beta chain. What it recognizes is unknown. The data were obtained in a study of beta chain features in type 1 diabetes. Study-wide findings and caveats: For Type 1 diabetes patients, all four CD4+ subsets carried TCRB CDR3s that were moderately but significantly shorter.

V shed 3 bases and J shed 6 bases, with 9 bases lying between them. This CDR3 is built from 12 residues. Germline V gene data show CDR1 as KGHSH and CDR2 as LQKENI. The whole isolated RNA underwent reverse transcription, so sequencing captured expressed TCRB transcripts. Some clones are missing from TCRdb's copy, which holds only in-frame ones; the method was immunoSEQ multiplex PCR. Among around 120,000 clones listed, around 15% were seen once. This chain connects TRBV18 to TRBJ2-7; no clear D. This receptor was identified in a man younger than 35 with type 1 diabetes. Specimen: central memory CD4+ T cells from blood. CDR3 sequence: CASSPSEGEQYF. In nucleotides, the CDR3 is TGTGCCAGCTCACCCTCCGAAGGCGAGCAGTACTTC.